The 3 T cell receptor beta chains below all came from one sample that was sequenced in a study of T cell changes during pregnancy in multiple sclerosis. Clones were sequenced by immunoSEQ multiplex PCR, and TCRdb holds only the in-frame ones, with some missing. Of about 40,000 clones in the sample, approximately 90% were seen once. The sequences come from CD4+ T cells from peripheral blood mononuclear cells, collected before pregnancy. The source of these receptors is a female donor with multiple sclerosis, enrolled in a pregnancy study.

This sequence joins TRBV4-1 and TRBJ2-1; D is unclear. The V end was cut by 0 bases, the J end by 4 bases, with 7 bases between. This CDR3 is 14 amino acids long. CDR1 is MGHRA, CDR2 YSYEKL, per germline. CDR3: CASSQDAGYNEQFF. The CDR3 nucleotides read TGCGCCAGCAGCCAAGATGCAGGTTACAATGAGCAGTTCTTC.

The chain employs TRBV5-4 and TRBJ2-1; unclear D gene. V was clipped by 3 bases and J by 6 bases, with 19 bases between them. The CDR3 is 16 amino acids. In germline, CDR1 is SGHNT, CDR2 YYREEE (reference sequence). The CDR3 DNA reads TGTGCCAGCAGCTCCCGGGTAAGCCTTGAGTCCAATGAGCAGTTCTTC. Translated: CASSSRVSLESNEQFF.

This clone was seen a single time. This chain joins TRBV4-2 and TRBJ2-2, with 10 positions matching TRBD2. Germline V gene lookup returns CDR1 LGHNA and CDR2 YNFKEQ. This CDR3 is 16 amino acids long. J gave up 3 bases and V 1 base, and 2 bases lay outside the gene matches. The CDR3 protein is CASSQVAGGHTGELFF. Written as DNA, the CDR3 is TGTGCCAGCAGCCAAGTAGCGGGAGGACACACCGGGGAGCTGTTTTTT.